This T cell receptor beta chain appears in the sequencing data of a study of blood T cell repertoires in COVID-19. Overall study context: From the United States, Italy and Spain came samples of acute and convalescent COVID-19. The analysed material was cDNA or gDNA that came from T cells, B-cell-depleted T cells, or PBMCs.

It was during active infection that Seattle patients were enrolled and then longitudinally followed. Authors' methods: Estimates of nucleated cell counts were drawn from the amplification of reference gene primers. TCRdb's table, derived via immunoSEQ multiplex PCR, lists solely in-frame clones and lacks some. Clone size and V and J calls were adopted from that table, with D and trimming inferred from the DNA. This table has about 95,000 clones, around 90% appearing once. Trimming left V 5 bases short and J 8 bases short, with 15 bases between. This CDR3 is built from 13 residues. CDR1 and CDR2 (germline): MNHEY, SVGEGT.

The TCR originated in a man in his fifties or sixties with COVID-19, enrolled during active disease. The specimen was peripheral blood. The V call is TRBV6-2 or TRBV6-3, the J call TRBJ1-2; D gene ambiguous. The CDR3 region is CASSRTGRRGYTF. The CDR3 DNA reads TGTGCCAGCAGTCGGACGGGAAGAAGGGGCTACACCTTC.